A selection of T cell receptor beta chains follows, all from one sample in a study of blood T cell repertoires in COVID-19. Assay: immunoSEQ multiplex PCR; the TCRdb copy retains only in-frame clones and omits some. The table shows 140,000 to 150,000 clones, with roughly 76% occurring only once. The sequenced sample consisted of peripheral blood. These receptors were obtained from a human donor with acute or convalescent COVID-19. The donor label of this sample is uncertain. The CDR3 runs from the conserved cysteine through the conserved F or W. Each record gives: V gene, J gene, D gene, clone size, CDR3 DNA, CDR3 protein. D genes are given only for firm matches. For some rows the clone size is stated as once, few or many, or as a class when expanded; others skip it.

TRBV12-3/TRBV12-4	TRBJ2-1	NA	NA	TGTGCCAGCAGTCATGGAGCAGGGCGAGAGCAGTTCTTC	CASSHGAGREQFF
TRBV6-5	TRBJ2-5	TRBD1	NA	TGTGCCAGCAGTTGGACAGGGGGGGAGACCCAGTACTTC	CASSWTGGETQYF
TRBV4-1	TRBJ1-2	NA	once	TGCGCCAGCAGCCCGAGTCCGGAGGGAGGTTACGGCTACACCTTC	CASSPSPEGGYGYTF
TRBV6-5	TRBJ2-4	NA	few	TGTGCCAGCAGGAGAGGGGGGGAGGCCAAAAACATTCAGTACTTC	CASRRGGEAKNIQYF
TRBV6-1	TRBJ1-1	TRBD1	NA	TGTGCCAGCAGTGAAGCGGGGACAGGGGTTCTCATGAACACTGAAGCTTTCTTT	CASSEAGTGVLMNTEAFF
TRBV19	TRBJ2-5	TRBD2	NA	TGTGCCAGTAGTGCTGGGACTAGCGGGTTACCGGAGACCCAGTACTTC	CASSAGTSGLPETQYF
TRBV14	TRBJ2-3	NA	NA	TGTGCCAGCAGCTATCTCCTAGATGAGGCTGTCGGCACGCAGTATTTT	CASSYLLDEAVGTQYF
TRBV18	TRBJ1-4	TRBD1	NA	TGTGCCAGCAGTCGGGGGACAGAAAATGAAAAACTGTTTTTT	CASSRGTENEKLFF
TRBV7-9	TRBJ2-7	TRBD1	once	TGTGCCAGCAGCTTAGAGAACAGGGGGCACGAGCAGTACTTC	CASSLENRGHEQYF
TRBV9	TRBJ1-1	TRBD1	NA	TGTGCCAGCAGTGCCCCAGGGGGGAACACTGAAGCTTTCTTT	CASSAPGGNTEAFF
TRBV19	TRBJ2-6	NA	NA	TGTGCCACCAGCGGGTTGTCCGGGGCCAACGTCCTGACTTTC	CATSGLSGANVLTF
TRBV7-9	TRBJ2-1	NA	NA	TGTGCCAGCAGCTTGGAGAGCCTCAATGAGCAGTTCTTC	CASSLESLNEQFF
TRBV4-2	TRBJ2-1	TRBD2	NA	TGTGCCAGCAGCCAAGACCCTAGCGGGGGGGCAGGCAATGAGCAGTTCTTC	CASSQDPSGGAGNEQFF
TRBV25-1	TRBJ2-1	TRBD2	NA	TGTGCCAGCAGTGAGAGGGGACTAGCGGGGCCCTTGAAGCAGTTCTTC	CASSERGLAGPLKQFF
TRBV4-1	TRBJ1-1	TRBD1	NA	TGCGCCAGCAGCGCCCAGGGGGCGTACGACTCTGAAGCTTTCTTT	CASSAQGAYDSEAFF
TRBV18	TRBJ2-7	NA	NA	TGTGCCAGCTCACCGGAAAGGGCCGAGGGCTACGAGCAGTACTTC	CASSPERAEGYEQYF
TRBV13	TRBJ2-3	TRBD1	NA	TGTGCCAGCATCCTGGAAGGGGGACAGGGATCAGATACGCAGTATTTT	CASILEGGQGSDTQYF
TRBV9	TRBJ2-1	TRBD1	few	TGTGCCAGCAGCTTCACAGGGGGCTGGGATGAGCAGTTCTTC	CASSFTGGWDEQFF
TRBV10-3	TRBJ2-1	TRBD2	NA	TGTGCCATCAGTGAGCGACTAGCGGGGGCCCCCTACAATGAGCAGTTCTTC	CAISERLAGAPYNEQFF
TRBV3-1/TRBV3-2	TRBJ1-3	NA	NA	TGTGCCAGCAGCCAAATCCCAGCGGGAAATTGGGGAAACACCATATATTTT	CASSQIPAGNWGNTIYF
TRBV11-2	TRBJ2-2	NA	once	TGTGCCAGCAGGAGGCGCGGGGGCCAGAACACCGGGGAGCTGTTTTTT	CASRRRGGQNTGELFF
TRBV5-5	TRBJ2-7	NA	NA	TGTGCCAGCAGCTTGACAGGGATCGAGCAGTACTTC	CASSLTGIEQYF
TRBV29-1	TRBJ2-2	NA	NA	TGCAGCGTTGATACGGGGGTGATGGACACCGGGGAGCTGTTTTTT	CSVDTGVMDTGELFF
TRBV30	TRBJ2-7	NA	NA	TGTGCCTGGAGTGTACTAGGTTCGACCGAGCAGTACTTC	CAWSVLGSTEQYF
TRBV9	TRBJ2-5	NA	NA	TGTGCCAGCAGCGGCGAATGGTTGGGGGGTAGAGAGACCCAGTACTTC	CASSGEWLGGRETQYF
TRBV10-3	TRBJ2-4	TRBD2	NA	TGTGCCATCAGTGAGAGGGAGGGTGAAAACATTCAGTACTTC	CAISEREGENIQYF
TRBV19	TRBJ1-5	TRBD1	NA	TGCTGGCGGCCGAGTCCCAAGCATGAGAGACAGGGGACAGGGGTCAATCAGCCCCAGCATTTT	CWRPSPKHERQGTGVNQPQHF
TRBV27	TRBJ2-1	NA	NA	TGTGCCAGCAGTTTACGGACAGGGAGGGGTGAGCAGTTCTTC	CASSLRTGRGEQFF
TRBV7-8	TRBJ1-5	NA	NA	TGTGCCAGCAGCTTGGGGGGGGATCAGCCCCAGCATTTT	CASSLGGDQPQHF
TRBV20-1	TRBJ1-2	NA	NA	TGCAGTGCTAGAGCGGAGGGAAGCTACACCTTC	CSARAEGSYTF
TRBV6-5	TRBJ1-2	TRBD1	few	TGTGCCAGCACCCGGACAGGGGGTGGCTACACCTTC	CASTRTGGGYTF
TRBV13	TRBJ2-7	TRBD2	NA	TGTGCCAGCAGCGTACTAGCGGGGGCCGAATACGAGCAGTACTTC	CASSVLAGAEYEQYF
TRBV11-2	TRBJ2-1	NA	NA	TGTGCCAGCAGCTTAGATCGTCAGAACAATGAGCAGTTCTTC	CASSLDRQNNEQFF
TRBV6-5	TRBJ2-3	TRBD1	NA	TGTGCCAGCACCTTAGGACAGGGGACAGATACGCAGTATTTT	CASTLGQGTDTQYF
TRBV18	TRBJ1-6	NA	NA	TGTGCCAGCTCACCACCAGGACTCCGGAGGGATTCACCCCTCCACTTT	CASSPPGLRRDSPLHF
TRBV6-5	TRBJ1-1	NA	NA	TGTGCCAGTGCCCCGGGACAACGGAACACTGAAGCTTTCTTT	CASAPGQRNTEAFF
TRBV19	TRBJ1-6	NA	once	TGTGCCAGTAGTAGCGGAGGGATGGCACCCCTCCACTTT	CASSSGGMAPLHF
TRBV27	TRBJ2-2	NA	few	TGTGCCAGCAGTTTATTCAGGGGCCCGGGCGGGGAGCTGTTTTTT	CASSLFRGPGGELFF
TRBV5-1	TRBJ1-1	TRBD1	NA	TGCGCCAGCAGCTCGGACAGGGGGCGGCAGACTGAAGCTTTCTTT	CASSSDRGRQTEAFF
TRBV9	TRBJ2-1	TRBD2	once	TGTGCCAGCATGGGACTAGCGGGGGGGCCTGGTGAGCAGTTCTTC	CASMGLAGGPGEQFF